This passage covers 32 T cell receptor beta chains from one sample sequenced in a study of shared T cell receptors in the human thymus. Produced via immunoSEQ multiplex PCR; TCRdb's table is partial and in-frame only. The data contain hundreds of thousands of clones, approximately 89% of them singletons. These same data were also listed under a study on human thymus T cells.

The material sequenced was thymocytes. Every receptor here comes from a boy under three years old with a congenital heart defect.

The genes are TRBV4-3 and TRBJ2-3, with 7 bases matching TRBD2. The V segment lost 4 bases and the J segment 4 bases; nucleotides outside the gene matches: 5. Per germline, CDR1 LGHNA and CDR2 YSLEER. The CDR3 runs to 14 residues. The CDR3 spells CASSPGLAADTQYF. CDR3 nucleotides: TGCGCCAGCAGCCCCGGTCTAGCGGCAGATACGCAGTATTTT.

The chain carries TRBV5-5 and TRBJ1-1, with 7 positions matching TRBD1. With 2 bases clipped from V and 2 bases from J, the junction kept 6 bases outside the gene matches. Germline V CDR1 and CDR2: SGHKS, YYEKEE (reference sequence). The CDR3 is 15 residues long. The CDR3 here is CASSFWDRHNTEAFF. The CDR3 DNA is TGTGCCAGCAGCTTTTGGGACAGACATAACACTGAAGCTTTCTTT.

The chain employs TRBV19 and TRBJ2-7; D is undetermined. This CDR3 is 14 amino acids long. V was clipped by 3 bases and J by 1 base, with 10 bases between them. Germline V gives CDR1 LNHDA, CDR2 SQIVND (reference sequence). CDR3 bases: TGTGCCAGTAGTATTCAGGAAACATCCTACGAGCAGTACTTC. It encodes CASSIQETSYEQYF.

The chain recombines TRBV6-1 with TRBJ1-4; 9 bases align to TRBD1. The CDR3 loop spans 16 amino acids. Per germline, CDR1 MNHNS and CDR2 SASEGT. Trimming removed 4 bases from V and 8 bases from J; junction bases left unmatched: 11. The CDR3 region is CASSGLGQGGEEKLFF. Here the CDR3 DNA reads TGTGCCAGCAGTGGCTTGGGACAGGGAGGGGAAGAAAAACTGTTTTTT.

This chain connects TRBV4-3 to TRBJ1-4, with 10 nucleotides matching TRBD1. This CDR3 is built from 16 residues. From germline, CDR1 is LGHNA and CDR2 YSLEER. V dropped 5 bases and J dropped 6; count of bases not matched to a gene: 9. This chain's CDR3 is CASSERQGQGYEKLFF. The DNA for the CDR3 is TGCGCCAGCAGCGAACGTCAGGGACAGGGGTATGAAAAACTGTTTTTT.

The V and J genes are TRBV5-1 and TRBJ1-1; 8 nucleotides match TRBD1. The CDR3 totals 16 residues. The ends lost 2 bases at V and 0 bases at J; junction bases unmatched: 6. Germline-derived CDR1 and CDR2 are SGHRS and YFSETQ. DNA of the CDR3: TGCGCCAGCAGCTTATCCGGGACAGGAATGAACACTGAAGCTTTCTTT. As protein: CASSLSGTGMNTEAFF.

The genes are TRBV19 and TRBJ1-5, with a possible D match to TRBD1 (6 bases). The V and J ends lost 3 bases and 4 bases respectively, with 13 bases between them. The CDR3 consists of 15 residues. CDR1 is LNHDA and CDR2 is SQIVND in the germline V gene (reference sequence). CDR3 in amino acids: CASSIYRVGNQPQHF. The CDR3 DNA sequence: TGTGCCAGTAGTATTTACAGGGTAGGTAATCAGCCCCAGCATTTT.

The chain couples TRBV4-2 to TRBJ2-5, with 12 bases fitting TRBD2. Losses at the gene ends were 5 bases for V and 5 bases for J; bases not matched to a gene: 6. Germline V lookup: CDR1 LGHNA, CDR2 YNFKEQ. The CDR3 runs 15 residues. The CDR3 here is CASSSSGGAGETQYF. The CDR3, as DNA: TGTGCCAGCAGCTCTAGCGGGGGGGCCGGTGAGACCCAGTACTTC.

This chain links TRBV29-1 with TRBJ2-3; maybe TRBD2 (7 bases). Trimming stripped 6 bases from V and 2 bases from J, with 15 bases between. Germline CDR1 SQVTM, CDR2 ANQGSEA. The CDR3 is made up of 14 amino acids. CDR3: CSVNHRGATDTQYF. CDR3 bases: TGCAGCGTAAACCACCGGGGGGCCACAGATACGCAGTATTTT.

This clone was counted between two and nine times. The chain carries TRBV7-9 and TRBJ2-1; D uncertain. The CDR3 is 14 residues long. The germline V and J ends were trimmed by 0 bases and 10 bases, with 13 bases remaining between them. Germline CDR1 and CDR2: SEHNR and FQNEAQ (reference sequence). The CDR3 reads CASSLAPQPAEQFF. The CDR3 DNA is TGTGCCAGCAGCTTAGCCCCACAACCCGCAGAGCAGTTCTTC.

The chain employs TRBV7-2 and TRBJ1-2; TRBD1 agrees at 8 bases. The CDR3 has 15 amino acids. J lost 3 bases, V lost 5 bases, and 8 bases had no gene match. The germline V gene has CDR1 SGHTA and CDR2 FQGNSA. The DNA of the CDR3 is TGTGCCAGCAGCACTATGGACAGGGTCTACTATGGCTACACCTTC. Encoded protein: CASSTMDRVYYGYTF.

The genes are TRBV28 and TRBJ1-4, with a tentative D call TRBD1 (6 bases). CDR3 length: 17 amino acids. The V gene's germline CDR1 is MDHEN and CDR2 SYDVKM. V was cut by 2 bases and J by 6 bases, with 19 bases left in between. This CDR3 reads CASSLRGKQGPHEKLFF. The CDR3 DNA sequence: TGTGCCAGCAGTTTAAGGGGTAAACAGGGTCCGCATGAAAAACTGTTTTTT.

V usage is TRBV28 and J usage is TRBJ2-7; the match to TRBD2 covers 7 bases. V was pared by 2 bases and J by 3 bases, with 7 bases of the junction left unmatched. CDR3 length: 15 residues. CDR1 and CDR2 (germline): MDHEN, SYDVKM. The CDR3, as DNA: TGTGCCAGCAGTTTACCCTTGACTAGCTACTACGAGCAGTACTTC. This sequence encodes CASSLPLTSYYEQYF.

The J gene is TRBJ1-5, the V gene TRBV30; TRBD1 matches at 11 bases. The germline V gene encodes CDR1 GTSNPN and CDR2 SVGIG (reference sequence). There are 15 residues in the CDR3. The ends lost 4 bases at V and 3 bases at J; junction bases unmatched: 5. DNA of the CDR3: TGTGCCTGGAAATTAGGACAGGGGGCCAATCAGCCCCAGCATTTT. It is translated as CAWKLGQGANQPQHF.

This chain connects TRBV9 to TRBJ2-2, with a weak D call TRBD2 (5 bases). This CDR3 region has 16 residues. The V gene's germline CDR1 is SGDLS and CDR2 YYNGEE. V lost 0 bases, J lost 1 base, and 10 bases lay in between. CDR3 DNA: TGTGCCAGCAGCGTAGAAGGGCGGGTGAACACCGGGGAGCTGTTTTTT. Protein product: CASSVEGRVNTGELFF. Based on the CDR3 plus reference TRBV9 and TRBJ2-2, the full variable domain is DSGVTQTPKHLITATGQRVTLRCSPRSGDLSVYWYQQSLDQGLQFLIQYYNGEERAKGNILERFSAQQFPDLHSELNLSSLELGDSALYFCASSVEGRVNTGELFFGEGSRLTVL.

The chain uses TRBV4-3 and TRBJ1-2; D possibly corresponds to TRBD1 (5 bases). V lost 2 bases and J 2 bases, leaving 12 bases between the germline ends. From germline, CDR1 is LGHNA and CDR2 YSLEER. The CDR3 consists of 15 residues. The CDR3 sequence: CASSQHRTKNYGYTF. The CDR3 region has the DNA TGCGCCAGCAGCCAACACCGGACAAAAAACTATGGCTACACCTTC.

V usage is TRBV27 and J usage is TRBJ2-7; TRBD2 matches 9 bases. There are 15 residues in the CDR3. The J segment lost 8 bases and the V segment lost 3 bases, leaving 11 bases of the junction unmatched. From germline, CDR1 is MNHEY and CDR2 SMNVEV (reference sequence). Here the CDR3 reads CASSLATSGWGKQYF. The CDR3 bases are TGTGCCAGCAGTTTGGCGACTAGCGGATGGGGAAAGCAGTACTTC.

This clone was picked up a small number of times. The rearrangement joins TRBV5-6 to TRBJ1-1, with 8 bases matching TRBD1. The germline CDR1 and CDR2 sequences are SGHDT and YYEEEE. This CDR3 contains 16 residues. Trimming at V came to 4 bases and at J to 2 bases, leaving 10 bases not matched to a gene. The CDR3 region is CASSQTRTGRNTEAFF. Written as DNA, the CDR3 is TGTGCCAGCAGCCAAACCAGGACAGGGCGTAACACTGAAGCTTTCTTT.

The V gene is TRBV27, the J gene TRBJ2-7; 8 nucleotides agree with TRBD2. J was trimmed by 0 bases and V by 2 bases; bases with no gene match: 3. Germline V gene lookup returns CDR1 MNHEY and CDR2 SMNVEV (reference sequence). CDR3 length: 15 residues. DNA for the CDR3: TGTGCCAGCAGTTTACGCGGGGGGCGCTCCTACGAGCAGTACTTC. It specifies CASSLRGGRSYEQYF.

The V and J genes are TRBV6-4 and TRBJ1-2; D is ambiguous. With 0 bases removed from V and 6 bases from J, the gap between germline ends came to 8 bases. The germline V gene has CDR1 MRHNA and CDR2 SNTAGT. The CDR3 is made up of 13 amino acids. The CDR3 region has the DNA TGTGCCAGCAGTGACTCCCACGGGAATGGCTACACCTTC. Its translation is CASSDSHGNGYTF.

This clone came up a few times. J is TRBJ1-4 and V is TRBV14; 8 nucleotides agree with TRBD1. The CDR3 runs 15 residues. The V gene end was trimmed by 4 bases and the J gene end by 8 bases; junction bases not matched to a gene: 9. Germline V gene data show CDR1 as SGHDN and CDR2 as FVKESK. This CDR3 is CASSPSRTGQEKLFF. CDR3 in DNA: TGTGCCAGCAGCCCCTCCCGGACAGGGCAAGAAAAACTGTTTTTT. Filled out from reference TRBV14 and TRBJ1-4, the complete variable domain reads EAGVTQFPSHSVIEKGQTVTLRCDPISGHDNLYWYRRVMGKEIKFLLHFVKESKQDESGMPNNRFLAERTGGTYSTLKVQPAELEDSGVYFCASSPSRTGQEKLFFGSGTQLSVL.

This chain connects TRBV19 to TRBJ2-7; 8 bases match TRBD2. V shed 9 bases and J 2 bases; nucleotides not matched to a gene: 6. The germline V gene has CDR1 LNHDA and CDR2 SQIVND (reference sequence). The CDR3 runs to 13 residues. CDR3 bases: TGTGCCAGCACGGGGGGGAATCCCTACGAGCAGTACTTC. Amino acids: CASTGGNPYEQYF.

The chain uses TRBV4-2 and TRBJ2-3, with D possibly matching TRBD2 (6 bases). Germline assignment: CDR1 LGHNA and CDR2 YNFKEQ. CDR3 size: 17 residues. V lost 4 bases and J lost 2, with 19 bases in between. The CDR3 coding sequence is TGTGCCAGCAGCCTAGGTTTCGGGGGTAGCCCCACAGATACGCAGTATTTT. Translating gives CASSLGFGGSPTDTQYF.

The rearrangement joins TRBV6-5 to TRBJ1-1; no firm D call. Trimming took off 0 bases at V and 0 bases at J, with 8 bases between the two ends. The germline gives CDR1 MNHEY, CDR2 SVGAGI. The CDR3 spans 15 residues. The CDR3: CASSYSISVNTEAFF. In DNA form, the CDR3 reads TGTGCCAGCAGTTACTCGATCAGTGTGAACACTGAAGCTTTCTTT.

The rearrangement joins TRBV2 to TRBJ1-1, with a weak D call TRBD1 (5 bases). The V gene's germline CDR1 is SNHLY and CDR2 FYNNEI. Trimming removed 6 bases from V and 1 base from J, with 9 bases in between. This CDR3 comprises 13 residues. The CDR3 DNA reads TGTGCCAGCAGACCCCAGGGGAACACTGAAGCTTTCTTT. Protein: CASRPQGNTEAFF.

The chain links TRBV4-2 to TRBJ2-5, with D possibly matching TRBD1 (5 bases). Germline CDR1 reads LGHNA; CDR2 reads YNFKEQ. The germline V and J ends were trimmed by 3 bases and 4 bases, with 15 bases remaining between them. The CDR3 is 15 amino acids. The CDR3 DNA reads TGTGCCAGCAGCCAGATCTACAGGAGATTAGAGACCCAGTACTTC. Translating gives CASSQIYRRLETQYF.

V and J are TRBV29-1 and TRBJ1-2, with 9 bases that match TRBD1. CDR1 and CDR2 (germline): SQVTM, ANQGSEA. There are 12 residues in the CDR3. Trimming cost V 7 bases and J 3 bases; bases outside gene matches: 3. CDR3 DNA: TGCAGCGCCGACAGGGGGGACTATGGCTACACCTTC. Its translation: CSADRGDYGYTF. Based on the CDR3 plus reference TRBV29-1 and TRBJ1-2, the full variable domain is SAVISQKPSRDICQRGTSLTIQCQVDSQVTMMFWYRQQPGQSLTLIATANQGSEATYESGFVIDKFPISRPNLTFSTLTVSNMSPEDSSIYLCSADRGDYGYTFGSGTRLTVV.

This chain connects TRBV19 to TRBJ2-2, with D maybe TRBD1 (5 bases). This CDR3 spans 12 amino acids. V was cut by 5 bases and J by 9 bases, with 10 bases left in between. Per the germline V gene, CDR1 is LNHDA and CDR2 is SQIVND (reference sequence). The CDR3 DNA reads as TGTGCCAGTAGTCCCCAGGGCAGGGAGCTGTTTTTT. This gives the protein CASSPQGRELFF.

This clone showed up just a few times. The chain joins TRBV12-5 to TRBJ2-5; possibly TRBD1 for D (6 bases). CDR3 length equals 14 residues. Germline CDR1 reads LGHNT; CDR2 reads FRNRAP. Deletions cut 5 bases from V and 1 base from J, with 11 bases between. The CDR3 nucleotides are TGTGCTAGTGGTCTCGGACAGACCCAAGAGACCCAGTACTTC. This translates into CASGLGQTQETQYF.

This chain uses TRBV2 with TRBJ1-5; TRBD1 is a possible D gene (6 bases). Germline CDR1 reads SNHLY; CDR2 reads FYNNEI. Deletions cut 10 bases from V and 7 bases from J, with 17 bases between. The CDR3 spans 13 residues. The CDR3 DNA sequence: TGTGCCACCAGGTACAGGGCCTTCCAGCCCCAGCATTTT. This codes for CATRYRAFQPQHF. Together with reference TRBV2 and TRBJ1-5, the CDR3 gives the full variable domain: EPEVTQTPSHQVTQMGQEVILRCVPISNHLYFYWYRQILGQKVEFLVSFYNNEISEKSEIFDDQFSVERPDGSNFTLKIRSTKLEDSAMYFCATRYRAFQPQHFGDGTRLSIL.

The J gene is TRBJ1-1, the V gene TRBV5-6, with 8 nucleotides matching TRBD1. The junction had 7 bases not matched to a gene; V was cut back by 0 bases and J by 0 bases. Looked up from germline, CDR1 is SGHDT and CDR2 is YYEEEE. The CDR3 extends over 17 amino acids. The CDR3 sequence: CASSLDTGGGLNTEAFF. The CDR3 coding sequence is TGTGCCAGCAGCTTGGACACAGGGGGGGGATTGAACACTGAAGCTTTCTTT.

In the case of this clone: Other DNA sequences of this sample code for an identical CDR3. CDR3 amino acids: CASSGRREGNSPLHF. DNA for the CDR3: TGTGCCAGCAGCGGAAGGAGAGAGGGTAATTCACCCCTCCACTTT. The chain couples TRBV7-8 to TRBJ1-6; D unclear. Trimming removed 5 bases from V and 6 bases from J, with 14 bases in between. The germline CDR1 and CDR2 sequences are SGHVS and FQNEAQ. This CDR3 contains 15 residues.